This TCR beta chain comes out of a study of T-cell memory formation after mild COVID-19. Turning to the study itself: Most TCR clusters belonged to a single donor.

Using constant-segment primers, 5'RACE produced TCR alpha and TCR beta cDNA libraries carrying sample barcodes and UMIs. TCRdb reprocessed the 5' RACE reads via MiXCR and lists one record per CDR3 protein. The sample contains roughly 100,000 distinct CDR3 sequences, around an eighth of which appear only once. This clonotype showed up just a few times. The antigen is undetermined. Notes on the study in general: A subset of responding clones appeared in pre-infection memory, suggesting cross-reactive memory joined.

The sample consisted of PBMCs or a T cell subset sorted from them (not recorded which). This TCR came from an adult woman who had mild COVID-19 (a few samples of this study predate the infection). Cell type and time point are not known.

CDR3 DNA sequence: TGTGCCAGCAGCGCACTCCGGGATACAACCTACGAGCAGTACTTC. Translated, it gives CASSALRDTTYEQYF. The V and J genes are TRBV25-1 and TRBJ2-7, with D perhaps matching TRBD2 (5 bases). The CDR3 covers 15 residues. From germline, CDR1 is MGHDK and CDR2 SYGVNS. Deletions cut 6 bases from V and 2 bases from J, with 17 bases between.